The present entry profiles one TCR beta chain with its context. Its antigen is not known. The data are from a study of cytomegalovirus exposure and HLA in healthy donors. Study observations and caveats: Both high specificity and high sensitivity reportedly marked the classifier's diagnosis of cytomegalovirus status. Three chains tied to CMV proved CMV antigen-specific in vitro.

This CDR3 comprises 17 residues. Germline CDR1 reads ENHRY; CDR2 reads SYGVKD. With V trimmed by 3 bases and J by 5 bases, 10 bases remained unmatched. The assay was immunoSEQ multiplex PCR, and TCRdb's table has in-frame clones only and misses some. The table includes about 130,000 clones, around four fifths detected once. This clonotype was sampled from a man aged 30 to 39 in good health and CMV-seropositive. The sequenced sample was PBMCs. V gene TRBV10-3 combines with J gene TRBJ2-3, with 11 bases aligning to TRBD2. The CDR3 sequence is CAISETISGRAKDTQYF. The CDR3 DNA reads TGTGCCATCAGTGAAACAATTAGCGGGAGGGCCAAAGATACGCAGTATTTT.